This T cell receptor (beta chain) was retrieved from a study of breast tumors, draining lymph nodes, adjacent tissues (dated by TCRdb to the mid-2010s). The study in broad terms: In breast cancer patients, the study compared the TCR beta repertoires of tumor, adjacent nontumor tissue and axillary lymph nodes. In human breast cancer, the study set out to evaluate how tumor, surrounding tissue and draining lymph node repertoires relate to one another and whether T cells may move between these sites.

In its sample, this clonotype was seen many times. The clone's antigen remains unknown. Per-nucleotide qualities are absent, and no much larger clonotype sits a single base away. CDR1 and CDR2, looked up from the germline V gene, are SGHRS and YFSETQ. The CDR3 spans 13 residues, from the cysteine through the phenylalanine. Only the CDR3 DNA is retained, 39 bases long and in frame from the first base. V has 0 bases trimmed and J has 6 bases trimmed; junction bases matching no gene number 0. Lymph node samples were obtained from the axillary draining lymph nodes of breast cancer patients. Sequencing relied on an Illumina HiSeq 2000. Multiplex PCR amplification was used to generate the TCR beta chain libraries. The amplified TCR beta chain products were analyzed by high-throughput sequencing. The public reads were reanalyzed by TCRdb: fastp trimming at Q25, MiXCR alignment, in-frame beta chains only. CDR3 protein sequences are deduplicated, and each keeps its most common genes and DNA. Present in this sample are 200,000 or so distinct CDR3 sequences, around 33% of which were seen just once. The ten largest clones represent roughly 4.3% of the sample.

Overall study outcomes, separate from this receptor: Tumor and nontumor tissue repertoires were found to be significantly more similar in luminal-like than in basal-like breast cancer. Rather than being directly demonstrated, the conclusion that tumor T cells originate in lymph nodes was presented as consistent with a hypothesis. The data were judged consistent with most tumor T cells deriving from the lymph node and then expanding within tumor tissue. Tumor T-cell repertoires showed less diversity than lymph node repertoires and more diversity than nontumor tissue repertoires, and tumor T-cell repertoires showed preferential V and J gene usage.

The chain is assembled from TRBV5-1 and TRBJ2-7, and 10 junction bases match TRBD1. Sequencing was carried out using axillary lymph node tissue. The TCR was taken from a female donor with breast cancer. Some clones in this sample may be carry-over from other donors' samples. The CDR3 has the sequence CASSLGDRGEQYF. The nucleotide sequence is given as TGCGCCAGCAGCTTGGGGGACAGGGGCGAGCAGTACTTC.